The clone carrying this T cell receptor beta chain was seen more than once but under ten times. Its antigen remains unknown. The ends were cut back, 10 bases at V and 4 bases at J, with 11 bases in the middle. The CDR3 covers 12 residues. Germline CDR1 is MDHEN and CDR2 is SYDVKM. It was with a sample-barcoded 5' primer and a J-beta primer mix that a second PCR of roughly 7 to 12 cycles was run. TCRdb passed the 5' RACE reads through MiXCR, listing each CDR3 protein once. This table holds around 1,500,000 distinct CDR3 sequences, about 30% found once. This entry belongs to a study of blood T cells in healthy people across ages. Whole-study results and caveats: Possibly, changes in expanded clonotypes were confounded because donor CMV status was unknown.

This clonotype originated in a woman in her twenties or thirties in good health. This rearrangement joins TRBV28 to TRBJ2-1, with D possibly matching TRBD1 (6 bases). Source material: blood. CDR3 nucleotide sequence: TGTGCCATCCCGGACAGATACAATGAGCAGTTCTTC. Translation gives CAIPDRYNEQFF. Supplemented by reference TRBV28 and TRBJ2-1, the full variable domain reads DVKVTQSSRYLVKRTGEKVFLECVQDMDHENMFWYRQDPGLGLRLIYFSYDVKMKEKGDIPEGYSVSREKKERFSLILESASTNQTSMYLCAIPDRYNEQFFGPGTRLTVL.